These T cell receptor beta chains were read from a single sample in a study of cytomegalovirus exposure and HLA in healthy donors. Method: immunoSEQ multiplex PCR; TCRdb's copy keeps in-frame clones and lacks some. The sample holds under 150,000 clones, around 85% seen once. The sample was PBMCs. The receptors were gathered from a woman between 45 and 65 years old in good health and CMV-seropositive. CDR3s include the opening cysteine and the closing phenylalanine or tryptophan. The D gene is left open where the match is weak. Expanded clones are given a class, and other clones once, few, many or no size at all.

clone_size,j_call,d_call,v_call,cdr3_aa,cdr3_nt
NA,TRBJ1-5,NA,TRBV6-4,CASSSEPGYNQPQHF,TGTGCCAGCAGTTCCGAACCGGGGTACAATCAGCCCCAGCATTTT
NA,TRBJ2-3,NA,TRBV25-1,CASSDYSGNTQYF,TGTGCCAGCAGTGACTATAGCGGCAATACGCAGTATTTT
NA,TRBJ2-3,NA,TRBV7-3,CASSFSTLRDTQYF,TGTGCCAGCAGCTTCTCAACCCTAAGAGATACGCAGTATTTT
NA,TRBJ2-2,NA,TRBV21-1,CASSKAYQGTGELFF,TGTGCCAGCAGCAAGGCCTACCAGGGCACCGGGGAGCTGTTTTTT
NA,TRBJ1-1,NA,TRBV7-3,CASSLSGGRNTEAFF,TGTGCCAGCAGCCTATCTGGCGGGCGAAACACTGAAGCTTTCTTT
once,TRBJ1-2,NA,TRBV5-4,CASSLTQANYGYTF,TGTGCCAGCAGCTTGACCCAAGCCAACTATGGCTACACCTTC
few,TRBJ1-5,TRBD1,TRBV29-1,CSVAGQGAQHF,TGCAGCGTGGCCGGACAGGGTGCCCAGCATTTT
NA,TRBJ1-1,NA,TRBV21-1,CASSPGDRDEAFF,TGTGCCAGCAGCCCCGGGGACAGGGATGAAGCTTTCTTT
NA,TRBJ2-1,NA,TRBV4-3,CASSQDVGSSSYNEQFF,TGCGCCAGCAGCCAAGATGTGGGCTCGAGCTCCTACAATGAGCAGTTCTTC
NA,TRBJ2-6,NA,TRBV7-7,CASSPLAGSGANVLTF,TGTGCTAGCAGCCCCCTAGCTGGTTCTGGGGCCAACGTCCTGACTTTC
NA,TRBJ1-4,TRBD1,TRBV5-6,CASSGAGQTYATNEKLFF,TGTGCCAGCAGCGGGGCGGGACAGACCTATGCAACTAATGAAAAACTGTTTTTT
NA,TRBJ2-7,NA,TRBV5-6,CASSFRDGGREQYF,TGTGCCAGCAGCTTTCGTGACGGCGGTAGGGAGCAGTACTTC
NA,TRBJ2-2,NA,TRBV6-6,CASSSSGYTGELFF,TGTGCCAGCAGTAGTAGCGGATACACCGGGGAGCTGTTTTTT
NA,TRBJ2-1,TRBD2,TRBV7-8,CASTLRASGGTYNEQFF,TGTGCCAGCACCTTAAGGGCTAGCGGGGGGACGTACAATGAGCAGTTCTTC
NA,TRBJ2-2,NA,TRBV5-1,CASSLAGANTGELFF,TGCGCCAGCAGCCTTGCGGGGGCCAACACCGGGGAGCTGTTTTTT
NA,TRBJ2-2,NA,TRBV4-3,CASSQDPGGSTRELFF,TGCGCCAGCAGCCAAGATCCCGGGGGAAGCACCAGGGAGCTGTTTTTT
NA,TRBJ2-7,TRBD1,TRBV7-8,CASTREWTGTYEQYF,TGTGCCAGCACCAGAGAATGGACAGGGACTTACGAGCAGTACTTC